The source of this T cell receptor (beta chain) is a study of radiotherapy plus CTLA-4 blockade in lung cancer. Study background: Patients showed objective responses in about 20% of cases and disease control in roughly 30%. Study-level results: Together with interferon-beta, which increased in serum after radiation, early dynamic changes in blood T cell clones were reportedly the best predictors of response.

V dropped 0 bases and J dropped 6 bases, with 14 bases sitting between them. Germline assignment: CDR1 MNHNS and CDR2 SASEGT. This CDR3 spans 15 amino acids. Patients in the study, people with chemo-refractory metastatic non-small-cell lung cancer, received focal radiation plus ipilimumab CTLA-4 blockade. This clone was seen a handful of times. Its matching antigen is unknown. TCRdb keeps only in-frame clones here, not all; method: immunoSEQ multiplex PCR. The table has 80,000 to 100,000 clones, almost 90% seen once. The specimen comprised peripheral blood, sampled from a patient treated with radiotherapy plus ipilimumab. The clonotype comes from a human donor with non-small cell lung cancer that progressed on radiotherapy plus ipilimumab. The chain couples TRBV6-1 to TRBJ1-2; D is possibly TRBD1 (5 bases). The CDR3: CASSEASRAWHGYTF. CDR3 sequence (DNA): TGTGCCAGCAGTGAAGCGTCCAGGGCTTGGCATGGCTACACCTTC.